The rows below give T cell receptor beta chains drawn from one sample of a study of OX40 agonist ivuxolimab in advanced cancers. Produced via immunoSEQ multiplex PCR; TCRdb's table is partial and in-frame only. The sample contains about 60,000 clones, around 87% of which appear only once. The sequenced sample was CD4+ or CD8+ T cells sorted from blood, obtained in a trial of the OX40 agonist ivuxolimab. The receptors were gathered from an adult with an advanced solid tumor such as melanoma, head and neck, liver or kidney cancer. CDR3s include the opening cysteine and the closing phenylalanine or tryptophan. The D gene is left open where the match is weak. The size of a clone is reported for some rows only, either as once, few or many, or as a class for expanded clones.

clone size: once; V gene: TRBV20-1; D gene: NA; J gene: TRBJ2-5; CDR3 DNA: TGCAGTGCTAAGGAGGTTGAGACCCAGTACTTC; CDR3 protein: CSAKEVETQYF
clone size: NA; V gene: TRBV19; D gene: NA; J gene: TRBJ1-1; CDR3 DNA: TGTGCCAGTAGTCGGGACATCGCTGAAGCTTTCTTT; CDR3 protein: CASSRDIAEAFF
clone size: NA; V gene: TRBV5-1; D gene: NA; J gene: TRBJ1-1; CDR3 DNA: TGCGCCAGCAGCTTGGCTCAGGCCAGCACTGAAGCTTTCTTT; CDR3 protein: CASSLAQASTEAFF
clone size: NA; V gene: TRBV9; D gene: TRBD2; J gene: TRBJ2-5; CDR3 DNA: TGTGCCAGCAGCACTTCCCGGGGAGCGGGAGACCAAGAGACCCAGTACTTC; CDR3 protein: CASSTSRGAGDQETQYF
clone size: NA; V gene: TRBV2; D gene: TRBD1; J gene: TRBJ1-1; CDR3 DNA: TGTGCCAGCAAGGACAGGGGGACTGAAGCTTTCTTT; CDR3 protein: CASKDRGTEAFF
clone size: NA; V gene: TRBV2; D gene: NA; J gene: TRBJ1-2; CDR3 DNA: TGTGCCAGCAGTGAAGCACGGCAGGGGAAGGCTGGCTACACCTTC; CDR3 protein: CASSEARQGKAGYTF
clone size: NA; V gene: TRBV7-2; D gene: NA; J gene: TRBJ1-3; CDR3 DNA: TGTGCCAGCAGCCAGTCCAGGGTTAACACCATATATTTT; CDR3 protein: CASSQSRVNTIYF
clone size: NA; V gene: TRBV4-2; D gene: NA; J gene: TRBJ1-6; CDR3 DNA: TGTGCCAGCAGCCAAGATTCGGTACAGAATACACCCCTCCACTTT; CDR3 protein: CASSQDSVQNTPLHF
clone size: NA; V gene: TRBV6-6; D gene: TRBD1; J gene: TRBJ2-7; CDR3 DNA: TGTGCCATCCGACAGGGGGCCTACGAGCAGTACTTC; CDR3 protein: CAIRQGAYEQYF
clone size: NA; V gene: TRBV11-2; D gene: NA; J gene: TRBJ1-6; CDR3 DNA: TGTGCCAGCAGCTTAGCAGGGGTCGGTTCACCCCTCCACTTT; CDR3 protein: CASSLAGVGSPLHF
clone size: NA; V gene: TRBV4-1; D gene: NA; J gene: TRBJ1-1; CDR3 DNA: TGCGCCAGCAGCCGTGAAGGAACTGAAGCTTTCTTT; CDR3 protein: CASSREGTEAFF
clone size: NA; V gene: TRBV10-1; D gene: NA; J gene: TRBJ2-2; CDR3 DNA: TGCGCCAGCAGTGAGAGGGGCCGAATGAACACCGGGGAGCTGTTTTTT; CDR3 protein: CASSERGRMNTGELFF
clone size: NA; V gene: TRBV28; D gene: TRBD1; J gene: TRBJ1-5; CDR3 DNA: TGTGCCAGCAGGTCAAGAGCCGGGACAGGGAATCAGCCCCAGCATTTT; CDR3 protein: CASRSRAGTGNQPQHF
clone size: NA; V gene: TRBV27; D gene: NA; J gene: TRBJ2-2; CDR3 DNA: TGTGCCAGCAGTTTAAGGGTCACAGGGACGGGCACCGGGGAGCTGTTTTTT; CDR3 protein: CASSLRVTGTGTGELFF
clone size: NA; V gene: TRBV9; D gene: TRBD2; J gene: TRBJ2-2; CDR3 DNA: TGTGCCAGCAGCGTAGTGGCTAGCGGGACCGGGGAGCTGTTTTTT; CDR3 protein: CASSVVASGTGELFF
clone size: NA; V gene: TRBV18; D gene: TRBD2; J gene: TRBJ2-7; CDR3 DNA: TGTGCCAGCTCACCACAGCGGGGAGTAGGGTCCTACGAGCAGTACTTC; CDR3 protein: CASSPQRGVGSYEQYF
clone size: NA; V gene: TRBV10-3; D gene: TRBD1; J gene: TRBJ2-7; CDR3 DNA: TGTGCCAATGGACAGGGTGGGTACGAGCAGTACTTC; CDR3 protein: CANGQGGYEQYF
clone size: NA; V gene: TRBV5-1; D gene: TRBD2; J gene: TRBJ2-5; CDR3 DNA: TGCGCCAGCAGCTTCGGACTAGCGGGGGGGGAGACCCAGTACTTC; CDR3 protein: CASSFGLAGGETQYF
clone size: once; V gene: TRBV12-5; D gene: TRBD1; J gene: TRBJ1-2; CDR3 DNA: TGTGCTAGTGGTTTGCCGGGACAGAACTATGGCTACACCTTC; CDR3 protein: CASGLPGQNYGYTF
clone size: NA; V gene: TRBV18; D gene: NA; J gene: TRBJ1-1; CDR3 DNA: TGTGCCAGCTCACCCCAGGAGGCGCGGGGCACTGAAGCTTTCTTT; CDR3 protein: CASSPQEARGTEAFF
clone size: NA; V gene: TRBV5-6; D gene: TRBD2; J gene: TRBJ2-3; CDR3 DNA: TGTGCCAGCAGCTTCCTAGCGGGAGCCACAGATGCGCAGTATTTT; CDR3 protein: CASSFLAGATDAQYF
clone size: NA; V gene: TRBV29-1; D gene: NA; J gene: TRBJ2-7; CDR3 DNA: TGCAGCGTTGGGGACTTACCCTACGAGCAGTACTTC; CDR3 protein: CSVGDLPYEQYF
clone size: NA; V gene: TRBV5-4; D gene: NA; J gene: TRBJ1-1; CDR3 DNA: TGTGCCAGCAGCCCAACCCAGGTCTCCAGCACTGAAGCTTTCTTT; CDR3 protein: CASSPTQVSSTEAFF
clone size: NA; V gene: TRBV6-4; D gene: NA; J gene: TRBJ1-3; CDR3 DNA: TGTGCCAGCCCTGGAGGCAGGCCGTCGCGGGGTAATACGAACACCATATATTTT; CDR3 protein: CASPGGRPSRGNTNTIYF
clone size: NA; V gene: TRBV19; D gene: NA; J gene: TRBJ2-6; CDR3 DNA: TGTGCCAGTAAAAAAACAGGATCCCTCACTGGGGCCAACGTCCTGACTTTC; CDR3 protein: CASKKTGSLTGANVLTF
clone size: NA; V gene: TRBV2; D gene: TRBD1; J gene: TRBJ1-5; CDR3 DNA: TGTGCCAGCACCAGGGGGGGTGTTCAGCCCCAGCATTTT; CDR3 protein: CASTRGGVQPQHF
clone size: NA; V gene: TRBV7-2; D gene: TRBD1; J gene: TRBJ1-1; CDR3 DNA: TGTGCCAGCAGCAGCCGGACAGGGGGCACTGAAGCTTTCTTT; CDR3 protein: CASSSRTGGTEAFF
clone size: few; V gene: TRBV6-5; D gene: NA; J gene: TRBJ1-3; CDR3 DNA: TGTGCCAGCAGCACTGGGGGGTATGGAAACACCATATATTTT; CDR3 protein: CASSTGGYGNTIYF
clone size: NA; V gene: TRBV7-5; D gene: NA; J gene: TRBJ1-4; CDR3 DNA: TGTGCCAGAAGCTTAGTACGTCAGGGGGCGAGGACTAATGAAAAACTGTTTTTT; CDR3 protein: CARSLVRQGARTNEKLFF
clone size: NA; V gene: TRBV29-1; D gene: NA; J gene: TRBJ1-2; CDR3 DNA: TGCAGCGTTACATCCGGGATTAACTATGGCTACACCTTC; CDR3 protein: CSVTSGINYGYTF
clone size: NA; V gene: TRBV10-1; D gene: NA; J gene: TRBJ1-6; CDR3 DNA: TGCGCCAGCAGTGAAGGGGTTAATAATTCACCCCTCCACTTT; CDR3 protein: CASSEGVNNSPLHF
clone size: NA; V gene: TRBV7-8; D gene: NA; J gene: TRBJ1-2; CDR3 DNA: TGTGCCAGCAGCTTAGAGGTTTGGGGGGCGAGGGGCTACACCTTC; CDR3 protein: CASSLEVWGARGYTF
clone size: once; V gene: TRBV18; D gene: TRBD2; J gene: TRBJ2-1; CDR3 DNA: TGTGCCAGCTCACGAGTGTCCGGGACTAGCGGGAGGAATGAGCAGTTCTTC; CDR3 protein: CASSRVSGTSGRNEQFF
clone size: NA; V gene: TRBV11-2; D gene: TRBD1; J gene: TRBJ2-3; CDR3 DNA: TGTGCCAGCAGCTTAATGACAGGGGGAATAGATACGCAGTATTTT; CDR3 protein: CASSLMTGGIDTQYF
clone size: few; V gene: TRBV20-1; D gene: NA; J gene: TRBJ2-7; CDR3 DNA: TGCAGTGCTTCCAGTGAATACGAGCAGTACTTC; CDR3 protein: CSASSEYEQYF
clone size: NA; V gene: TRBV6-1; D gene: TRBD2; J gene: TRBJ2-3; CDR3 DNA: TGTGCCAGCAGTTTACTAGCGGGAGCGGGAGATACGCAGTATTTT; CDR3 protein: CASSLLAGAGDTQYF
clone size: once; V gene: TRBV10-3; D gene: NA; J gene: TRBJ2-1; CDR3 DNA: TGTGCCATCAGGGGGGGAGCGGATGAGCAGTTCTTC; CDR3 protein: CAIRGGADEQFF
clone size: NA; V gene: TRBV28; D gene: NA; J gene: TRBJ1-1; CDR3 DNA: TGTGCCAGCAGCGCGCCGGGACGTGAAGCTTTCTTT; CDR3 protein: CASSAPGREAFF
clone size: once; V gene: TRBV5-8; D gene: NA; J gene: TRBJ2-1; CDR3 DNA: TGTGCCAGCAGCTTGTCCGGGAGAGGTGAGCAGTTCTTC; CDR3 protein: CASSLSGRGEQFF
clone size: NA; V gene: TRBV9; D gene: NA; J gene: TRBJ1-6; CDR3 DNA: TGTGCCAGCAGCGTTGGGGGGAATTCCTATAATTCACCCCTCCACTTT; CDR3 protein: CASSVGGNSYNSPLHF
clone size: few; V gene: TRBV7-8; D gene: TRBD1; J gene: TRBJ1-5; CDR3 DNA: TGTGCCAGCAGCACCTCAGGGACAGGGGGTCGCCTACACAATCAGCCCCAGCATTTT; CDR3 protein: CASSTSGTGGRLHNQPQHF
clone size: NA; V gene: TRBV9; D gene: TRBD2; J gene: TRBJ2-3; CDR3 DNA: TGTGCCAGCAGCGTAGATCCGGCTAGCGGGGGCACAGATACGCAGTATTTT; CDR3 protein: CASSVDPASGGTDTQYF
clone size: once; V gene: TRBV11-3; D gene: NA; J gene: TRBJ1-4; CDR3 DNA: TGTGCCAGCAGCTCCCTAAGGCGTATCGAGAAACTGTTTTTT; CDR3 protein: CASSSLRRIEKLFF
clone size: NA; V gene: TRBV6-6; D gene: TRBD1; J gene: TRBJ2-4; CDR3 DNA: TGTGCCAGCAGGCCGTCTCAGGGGGCGGGAAACATTCAGTACTTC; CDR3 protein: CASRPSQGAGNIQYF
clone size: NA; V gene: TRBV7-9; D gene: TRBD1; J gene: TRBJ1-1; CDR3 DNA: TGTGCCAGCAGCAATACAGGGGGCTCTGTAGCTTTCTTT; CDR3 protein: CASSNTGGSVAFF
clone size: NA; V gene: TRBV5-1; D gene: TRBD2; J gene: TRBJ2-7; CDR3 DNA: TGCGCCAGCAGCACTGGACTAGATCCCTACGAGCAGTACTTC; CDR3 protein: CASSTGLDPYEQYF
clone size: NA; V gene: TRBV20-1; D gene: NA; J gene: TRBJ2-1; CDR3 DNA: TGCAGTGTCCACAGGGTCAATGAGCAGTTCTTC; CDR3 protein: CSVHRVNEQFF
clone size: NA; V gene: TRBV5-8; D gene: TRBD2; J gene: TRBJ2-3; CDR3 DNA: TGTGCCAGCAGCTCCGGACTAGCGGGGAGCACAGATACGCAGTATTTT; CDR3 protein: CASSSGLAGSTDTQYF
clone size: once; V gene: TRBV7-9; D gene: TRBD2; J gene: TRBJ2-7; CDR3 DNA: TGTGCCAGCAGCTTGGGCACACTAGCGGGAAGCTCCTACGAGCAGTACTTC; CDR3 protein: CASSLGTLAGSSYEQYF
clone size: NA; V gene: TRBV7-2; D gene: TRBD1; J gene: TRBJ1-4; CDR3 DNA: TGTGCCAGCAGCTTTGAGGACAGGGATAATCGGAAACTGTTTTTT; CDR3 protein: CASSFEDRDNRKLFF